These 26 T cell receptor beta chains came from one sample sequenced in a study of blood T cell repertoires in COVID-19. Assay: immunoSEQ multiplex PCR; the TCRdb copy retains only in-frame clones and omits some. The sample yields about 160,000 clones, roughly 88% seen once. Sequences were obtained from peripheral blood. The source is a man between 18 and 29 years old with acute or convalescent COVID-19.

CDR3 bases: TGTGCCAGCAGGAGGGGACAGGGGGATAGCACAGATACGCAGTATTTT. It is translated as CASRRGQGDSTDTQYF. V is TRBV11-2 and J is TRBJ2-3; 11 bases are a match to TRBD1. Germline V gene data show CDR1 as SGHAT and CDR2 as FQNNGV. Trimming removed 6 bases from V and 0 bases from J; junction bases left unmatched: 5. The CDR3 is 16 amino acids.

This rearrangement joins TRBV6-1 to TRBJ2-7, with 8 bases aligning to TRBD2. V shed 0 bases, J shed 3 bases, and the junction held 13 bases outside the gene matches. This CDR3 spans 18 amino acids. The germline V gene has CDR1 MNHNS and CDR2 SASEGT. The CDR3 DNA reads as TGTGCCAGCAGTGAAGCCACATTCAACGCGGGGGGCGTCTACGAGCAGTACTTC. Translated, it gives CASSEATFNAGGVYEQYF.

The CDR3 DNA sequence: TGCGCCAGCAGCTTGACAGTTCACGGAAACACCATATATTTT. The encoded protein is CASSLTVHGNTIYF. The rearrangement joins TRBV5-1 to TRBJ1-3; no reliable D call. This CDR3 has 14 amino acids. Per germline, CDR1 SGHRS and CDR2 YFSETQ. Trimming removed 1 base from V and 4 bases from J, with 9 bases in between.

This clone appeared a single time. J is TRBJ1-2 and V is TRBV5-4; D unresolved. CDR3 size: 12 residues. Germline lookup yields CDR1 SGHNT and CDR2 YYREEE (reference sequence). Trimming cost V 4 bases and J 6 bases, with 10 bases left between them. Here the CDR3 DNA reads TGTGCCAGCAGCGCCGGGGTAAATGGCTACACCTTC. This translates into CASSAGVNGYTF.

The genes are TRBV2 and TRBJ2-3; 11 bases fit TRBD2. Germline V gives CDR1 SNHLY, CDR2 FYNNEI. V lost 2 bases and J lost 5; bases outside the gene matches: 0. The CDR3 sequence is 14 residues long. This CDR3 is CASSETSGGDTQYF. CDR3 DNA: TGTGCCAGCAGTGAAACTAGCGGGGGAGATACGCAGTATTTT.

This clone has only a few counts. The V call is TRBV11-2, the J call TRBJ1-1, with D hard to call. V dropped 3 bases and J dropped 0 bases, with 8 bases sitting between them. The CDR3 is 14 residues long. Germline assignment: CDR1 SGHAT and CDR2 FQNNGV. CDR3 region: CASSFSRVNTEAFF. The CDR3 DNA reads TGTGCCAGCAGCTTCTCCCGGGTGAACACTGAAGCTTTCTTT.

The chain couples TRBV6-5 to TRBJ2-1, with a possible D match to TRBD2 (6 bases). Trimming cost V 2 bases and J 4 bases, with 9 bases left between them. The CDR3 contains 14 residues. Germline V gives CDR1 MNHEY, CDR2 SVGAGI. CDR3 in DNA: TGTGCCAGCAGTTACGGGACTGATTACAATGAGCAGTTCTTC. Encoded protein: CASSYGTDYNEQFF.

Concerning this clone itself: Additional DNA sequences in this sample encode the identical CDR3. This sequence joins TRBV5-1 and TRBJ1-1; 7 bases align to TRBD1. Per the germline V gene, CDR1 is SGHRS and CDR2 is YFSETQ. The CDR3 is made up of 14 amino acids. V lost 3 bases, J lost 2 bases, and 4 bases stayed unmatched. The CDR3 DNA is TGCGCCAGCAGCTCCTCAGGGGGTAACACTGAAGCTTTCTTT. Protein product: CASSSSGGNTEAFF.

This chain links TRBV18 with TRBJ1-1; a weak D match, TRBD1 (6 bases). Germline loops: CDR1 KGHSH, CDR2 LQKENI. CDR3 length: 15 residues. The V gene lost 1 base and the J gene lost 8 bases, with 17 bases spanning the gap. This chain's CDR3 is CASSPQPVGAREAFF. The CDR3 coding sequence is TGTGCCAGCTCACCACAACCGGTGGGGGCACGGGAAGCTTTCTTT.

The V gene is TRBV6-5, the J gene TRBJ2-2, with TRBD2 as a possible D gene (5 bases). Looked up from germline, CDR1 is MNHEY and CDR2 is SVGAGI. The CDR3 is 13 residues long. V was trimmed by 8 bases and J by 0 bases, leaving 7 bases between them. The CDR3 DNA sequence: TGTGCCAGCGAGCGGCCGAACACCGGGGAGCTGTTTTTT. Its protein product is CASERPNTGELFF.

The chain links TRBV3-1 (or the pseudogene TRBV3-2) to TRBJ1-1, with D unresolved. Trimming took 5 bases from V and 7 from J, leaving 11 bases between them. From germline, CDR1 is LGHDT and CDR2 YNNKEL (reference sequence). This CDR3 spans 12 amino acids. This CDR3 is CASSYMEGEAFF. DNA of the CDR3: TGTGCCAGCAGCTACATGGAGGGTGAAGCTTTCTTT.

This clone showed up just once. V and J are TRBV6-6 and TRBJ1-1; 9 positions agree with TRBD1. V lost 0 bases and J lost 6; bases outside the gene matches: 2. This CDR3 region has 14 residues. Germline V gene sequence: CDR1 MNHNY, CDR2 SVGAGI (reference sequence). For the CDR3, the DNA is TGTGCCAGCAGTTACTCCGACAGGGGGGCTGAAGCTTTCTTT. Amino acid sequence: CASSYSDRGAEAFF.

This clone was seen just once. J is TRBJ1-6 and V is TRBV5-1, with 7 bases identical to TRBD1. The V gene's germline CDR1 is SGHRS and CDR2 YFSETQ. V was clipped by 7 bases and J by 8 bases; unmatched bases: 9. CDR3 length equals 14 residues. CDR3 coding DNA: TGCGCCAGCGGGTCCGGACAGGCGGATTCACCCCTCCACTTT. Translation: CASGSGQADSPLHF.

The chain employs TRBV7-8 and TRBJ1-5; D is uncertain. The CDR3 contains 12 residues. CDR1 and CDR2 from the germline V gene are SGHVS and FQNEAQ. V was cut by 5 bases and J by 5 bases, with 7 bases left in between. The chain's CDR3 is CASSLRDQPQHF. The CDR3 nucleotides are TGTGCCAGCAGCCTTAGAGATCAGCCCCAGCATTTT.

This clone was observed once. The chain joins TRBV5-6 to TRBJ2-7; 10 nucleotides align to TRBD1. Germline CDR1 is SGHDT and CDR2 is YYEEEE. J lost 3 bases, V lost 2 bases, and 2 bases had no gene match. This CDR3 has 14 amino acids. The DNA for the CDR3 is TGTGCCAGCAGCTTCCGGGACAGGGGCTACGAGCAGTACTTC. Protein product: CASSFRDRGYEQYF.

The chain carries TRBV7-9 and TRBJ1-3; D not resolved. This CDR3 is 15 amino acids long. The germline gives CDR1 SEHNR, CDR2 FQNEAQ (reference sequence). V gave up 1 base and J gave up 4 bases, with 11 bases separating them. DNA of the CDR3: TGTGCCAGCAGCTTAGGATCGGAGTGGGGAAACACCATATATTTT. Encoded protein: CASSLGSEWGNTIYF.

V is TRBV19 and J is TRBJ2-5; 10 bases match TRBD2. Germline CDR1 and CDR2: LNHDA and SQIVND (reference sequence). The CDR3 is 16 residues long. V lost 3 bases, J lost 0 bases, and 4 bases stayed unmatched. Written as DNA, the CDR3 is TGTGCCAGTAGTATCCGGACTAGCGGATACCAAGAGACCCAGTACTTC. It is translated as CASSIRTSGYQETQYF.

This rearrangement joins TRBV24-1 to TRBJ1-5; 7 positions agree with TRBD1. The V and J ends lost 3 bases and 2 bases, in that order; junction bases with no gene match: 6. Germline-derived CDR1 and CDR2 are KGHDR and SFDVKD. CDR3 length: 16 residues. The CDR3 spells CATSDPRDSRNQPQHF. The CDR3 coding sequence is TGTGCCACCAGTGATCCGAGGGACAGTCGCAATCAGCCCCAGCATTTT.

The genes are TRBV29-1 and TRBJ1-1; a weak D match, TRBD1 (6 bases). The CDR3 is 14 residues long. Germline V gene data show CDR1 as SQVTM and CDR2 as ANQGSEA. The V end was cut by 4 bases, the J end by 1 base, with 13 bases between. CDR3 protein: CSVGVRGSNTEAFF. The CDR3 DNA sequence: TGCAGCGTTGGGGTGAGGGGGTCGAACACTGAAGCTTTCTTT.

The rearrangement joins TRBV5-1 to TRBJ1-5, with TRBD1 identical over 11 bases. Per germline, CDR1 SGHRS and CDR2 YFSETQ. After removal of 4 bases from V and 5 bases from J, the junction contained 2 bases not matched to a gene. The CDR3 runs to 14 residues. The CDR3 region has the DNA TGCGCCAGCAGCCGGGGACAGGGGGATCAGCCCCAGCATTTT. Translation: CASSRGQGDQPQHF.

This chain connects TRBV3-1 (or the pseudogene TRBV3-2) to TRBJ2-5; 11 bases are a match to TRBD1. This CDR3 is built from 19 residues. V lost 4 bases and J lost 2; bases outside the gene matches: 15. Per the germline V gene, CDR1 is LGHDT and CDR2 is YNNKEL (reference sequence). CDR3 nucleotides: TGTGCCAGCAGCCTAGTCGGACAGGGGGCGATATGGGGGCAAGAGACCCAGTACTTC. This sequence encodes CASSLVGQGAIWGQETQYF.

On this clone: This CDR3 is also generated by other DNA sequences in the sample. The chain combines TRBV14 with TRBJ1-1, with D possibly matching TRBD1 (5 bases). V lost 1 base, J lost 2 bases, and 11 bases lay in between. Germline CDR1 SGHDN, CDR2 FVKESK. The CDR3 spans 15 residues. CDR3 loop: CASSQGAGANTEAFF. CDR3 nucleotides: TGTGCCAGCAGCCAAGGGGCTGGGGCCAACACTGAAGCTTTCTTT.

This clone was seen a few times. This chain connects TRBV7-9 to TRBJ2-7; 7 positions match TRBD1. V shed 5 bases, J shed 2 bases, and the junction held 12 bases outside the gene matches. Germline V gene data show CDR1 as SEHNR and CDR2 as FQNEAQ (reference sequence). The CDR3 covers 16 residues. Here the CDR3 reads CASSLAPGQRAYEQYF. CDR3 nucleotides: TGTGCCAGCAGCCTTGCGCCGGGACAGAGGGCCTACGAGCAGTACTTC.

The chain has TRBV7-9 and TRBJ1-6; D is undetermined. Trimming removed 5 bases from V and 9 bases from J, with 14 bases in between. The CDR3 loop spans 14 amino acids. The germline V gene encodes CDR1 SEHNR and CDR2 FQNEAQ (reference sequence). The CDR3 here is CASSPDGRVSPLHF. DNA of the CDR3: TGTGCCAGCAGCCCCGATGGTCGGGTTTCACCCCTCCACTTT.

This clone was recorded once. V gene TRBV9 combines with J gene TRBJ2-2; no reliable D call. Per the germline V gene, CDR1 is SGDLS and CDR2 is YYNGEE. The length of the CDR3 is 14 residues. Trimming shortened V by 4 bases and J by 3 bases, and 10 bases separated the two germline ends. The CDR3 DNA reads TGTGCCAGCAGCTCCCACCGCGACACCGGGGAGCTGTTTTTT. This encodes CASSSHRDTGELFF.

The CDR3 bases are TGTGCCAGCAGCGCCCCGGGACTTACCACAGATACGCAGTATTTT. Its protein is CASSAPGLTTDTQYF. The chain combines TRBV5-4 with TRBJ2-3; D is possibly TRBD2 (6 bases). CDR3 length: 15 residues. Germline assignment: CDR1 SGHNT and CDR2 YYREEE (reference sequence). Trimming removed 4 bases at V and 2 bases at J, with 14 bases between. Complete variable domain (other parts from reference TRBV5-4 and TRBJ2-3): ETGVTQSPTHLIKTRGQQVTLRCSSQSGHNTVSWYQQALGQGPQFIFQYYREEENGRGNFPPRFSGLQFPNYSSELNVNALELDDSALYLCASSAPGLTTDTQYFGPGTRLTVL.